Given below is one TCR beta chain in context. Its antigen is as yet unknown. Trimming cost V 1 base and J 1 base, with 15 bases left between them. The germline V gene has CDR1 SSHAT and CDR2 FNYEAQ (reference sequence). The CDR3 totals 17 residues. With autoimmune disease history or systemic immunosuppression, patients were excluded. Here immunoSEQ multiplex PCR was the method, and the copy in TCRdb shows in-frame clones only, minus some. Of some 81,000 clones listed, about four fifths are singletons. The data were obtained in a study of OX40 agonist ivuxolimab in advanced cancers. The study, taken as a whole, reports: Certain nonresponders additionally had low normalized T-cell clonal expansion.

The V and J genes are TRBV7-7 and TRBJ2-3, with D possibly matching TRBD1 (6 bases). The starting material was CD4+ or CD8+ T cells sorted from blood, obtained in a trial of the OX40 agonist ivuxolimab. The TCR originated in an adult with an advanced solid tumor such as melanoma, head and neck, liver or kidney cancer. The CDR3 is CASSLGPPDRGTDTQYF. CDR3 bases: TGTGCCAGCAGCTTAGGGCCCCCGGACAGAGGCACAGATACGCAGTATTTT.